What follows are 5 T cell receptor beta chains derived from one specimen sequenced in a study of glioma-infiltrating T cells. Amplification of TCR alpha and beta CDR3 regions from RNA used iRepertoire nested multiplex PCR. One entry per CDR3 protein results from TCRdb running MiXCR on the multiplex PCR reads. The sample lists approximately 120,000 distinct CDR3 sequences; 25% to 30% were seen once. Sequencing was done on a sample of glioma tissue, nonneoplastic brain tissue, or PBMCs (not recorded which). The receptors originated from a human donor with low-grade glioma or glioblastoma, undergoing nonglioma brain surgery, or in good health (not recorded which).

This clonotype was found many times. This chain uses TRBV2 with TRBJ2-7; tentative D call: TRBD1 (5 bases). The V gene's germline CDR1 is SNHLY and CDR2 FYNNEI. The CDR3 is made up of 14 amino acids. The ends were cut back, 2 bases at V and 3 bases at J, with 11 bases in the middle. CDR3 loop: CASSEKGNGYEQYF. CDR3 sequence (DNA): TGTGCCAGCAGTGAAAAGGGGAATGGCTACGAGCAGTACTTC.

This clonotype was recorded at least ten times. CDR3 region: CASTTTGGTEAFF. CDR3 DNA sequence: TGCGCCAGCACCACGACAGGGGGGACTGAAGCTTTCTTT. The chain has TRBV10-2 and TRBJ1-1; TRBD1 agrees at 9 bases. This CDR3 has 13 residues. Trimming removed 7 bases from V and 5 bases from J; junction bases left unmatched: 5. Germline CDR1 is WSHSY and CDR2 is SAAADI.

Ten or more counts support this clonotype. The chain is built from TRBV20-1 and TRBJ2-7, with D possibly matching TRBD2 (5 bases). V was shortened by 6 bases and J by 0 bases, with 12 bases between the two germline ends. The CDR3 runs 13 residues. Germline loops: CDR1 DFQATT, CDR2 SNEGSKA (reference sequence). The CDR3 protein is CSAPRGSSYEQYF. The CDR3 DNA sequence: TGCAGTGCCCCTCGGGGATCCTCCTACGAGCAGTACTTC.

This clonotype was recorded many times. This sequence joins TRBV3-1 and TRBJ2-3; D remains unclear. This CDR3 region has 15 residues. Trimming took 6 bases from V and 0 from J, leaving 13 bases between them. The germline CDR1 and CDR2 sequences are LGHDT and YNNKEL (reference sequence). The CDR3 region has the DNA TGTGCCAGCAGTCTCGCCGATGTTAGCACAGATACGCAGTATTTT. Its translation: CASSLADVSTDTQYF.

This clonotype was recorded many times. This chain connects TRBV27 to TRBJ2-3; the D gene could be TRBD1 or TRBD2 (6 bases each). The germline V gene has CDR1 MNHEY and CDR2 SMNVEV (reference sequence). V was cut by 5 bases and J by 6 bases, with 15 bases left in between. This CDR3 is built from 14 residues. DNA for the CDR3: TGTGCCAGCAGTCCCTGGGGGGCGGAGGATACGCAGTATTTT. This gives the protein CASSPWGAEDTQYF.